This T cell receptor beta chain stems from a study of CD8+ T cells in alopecia areata. General study results and limits: Tissue-resident alphabeta T cells belonging to normal skin likewise get sequenced within scalp specimens. Clonality was higher in lesional than normal scalp, especially in alopecia totalis/universalis. The study found TCR sharing across patients less clear than in mice, possibly for HLA reasons.

Trimming cost V 5 bases and J 0 bases; bases outside gene matches: 4. Per the germline V gene, CDR1 is SGHAT and CDR2 is FQNNGV. This CDR3 has 15 residues. The researchers isolated CD4+ and CD8+ T cells from PBMCs by sorting. Once RNA had been extracted, it was reverse transcribed into cDNA to act as the sequencing template. Profiling relied on immunoSEQ multiplex PCR, and the TCRdb table lists in-frame clones only, not all of them. Counted here are about 150,000 clones, around 55% occurring once; the ten biggest clones make up about 4.4%. About this clone itself: Antigen: not known.

Material: CD4+ T cells sorted from blood. This sequence originates from a human donor in good health. V and J are TRBV11-2 and TRBJ2-3; 8 nucleotides line up with TRBD2. The CDR3 coding sequence is TGTGCCAGCAGCAACGGGAGGGCTAGCACAGATACGCAGTATTTT. This gives the protein CASSNGRASTDTQYF.